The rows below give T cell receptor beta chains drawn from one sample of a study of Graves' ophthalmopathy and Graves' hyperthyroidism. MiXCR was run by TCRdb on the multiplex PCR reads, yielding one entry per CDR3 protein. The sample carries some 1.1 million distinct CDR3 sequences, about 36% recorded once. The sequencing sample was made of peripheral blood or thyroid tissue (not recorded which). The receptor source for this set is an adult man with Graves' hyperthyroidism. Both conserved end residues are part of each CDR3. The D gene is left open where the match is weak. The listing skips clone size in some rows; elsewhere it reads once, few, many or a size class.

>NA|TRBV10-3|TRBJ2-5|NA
TGTGCCATCAGTCGGACAGAAGAGACCCAGTACTTC
CAISRTEETQYF
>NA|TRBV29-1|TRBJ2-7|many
TGCAGCGTGGACGACAGCTACGAGCAGTACTTC
CSVDDSYEQYF
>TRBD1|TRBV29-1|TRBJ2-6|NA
TGCAGCGTGGCACAGGGGGCTGGGGCCAACGTCCTGACTTTC
CSVAQGAGANVLTF
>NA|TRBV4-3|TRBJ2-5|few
TGCGCCAGCAGCCAAGATCAGGGGCTTTTAGAGACCCAGTACTTC
CASSQDQGLLETQYF
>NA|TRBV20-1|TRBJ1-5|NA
TGCAGTGCTAGTCCGGGGATGGGCAATCAGCCCCAGCATTTT
CSASPGMGNQPQHF
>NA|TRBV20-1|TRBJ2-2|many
TGCAGTGCCCCAGGGGGGCTAGCGGGTCTCGGGGAGCTGTTTTTT
CSAPGGLAGLGELFF
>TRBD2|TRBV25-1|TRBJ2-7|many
TGTGCCAGCAGTGAATCGTCTAGCGGGAGTCCCGAGCAGTACTTC
CASSESSSGSPEQYF
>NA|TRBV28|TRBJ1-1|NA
TGTGCCAGCAACCCTACAGCCCAGGGAATGAACACTGAAGCTTTCTTT
CASNPTAQGMNTEAFF
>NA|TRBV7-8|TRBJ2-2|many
TGTGCCAGCAGACTAAGGGGCCAGGGCACCGGGGAGCTGTTTTTT
CASRLRGQGTGELFF
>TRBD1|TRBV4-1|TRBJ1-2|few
TGCGCCAGCAGCCAAAGGACAGGGGAGGAAAGAGGCTACACCTTC
CASSQRTGEERGYTF
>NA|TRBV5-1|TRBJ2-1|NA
TGCGCCAGCAGCCTAACAGGGGGGGTTGAGCAGTTCTTC
CASSLTGGVEQFF
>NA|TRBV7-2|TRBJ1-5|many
TGTGCCAGCAGCTCGGCCCGCGGGGGCAATCAGCCCCAGCATTTT
CASSSARGGNQPQHF
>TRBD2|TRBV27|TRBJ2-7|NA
TGTGCCAGCAGTTCTTTTAGCGGGAGCCTGGGGGAGCAGTACTTC
CASSSFSGSLGEQYF
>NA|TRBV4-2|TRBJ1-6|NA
TGTGCCAGTAGGCCAGGGAACCAATATAATTCACCCCTCCACTTT
CASRPGNQYNSPLHF
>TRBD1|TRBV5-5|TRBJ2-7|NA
TGTGCCAGCGAGACAGGGGGGTACGAGCAGTACTTC
CASETGGYEQYF
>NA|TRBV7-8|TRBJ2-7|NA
TGTGCCAGCCAAGGGGGGCTCGAAGAGCAGTACTTC
CASQGGLEEQYF
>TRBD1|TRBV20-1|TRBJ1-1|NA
TGCAGTGCACAAGACAGGGGGCCGGCAGCTTTCTTT
CSAQDRGPAAFF
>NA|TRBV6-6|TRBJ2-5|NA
TGTGCCAGCAGACAACAGGGCCCAGCTGTGACCCAGTACTTC
CASRQQGPAVTQYF
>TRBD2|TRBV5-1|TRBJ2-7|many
TGCGCCAGCAGGCCGGCTAGCGGAACCTACGAGCAGTACTTC
CASRPASGTYEQYF
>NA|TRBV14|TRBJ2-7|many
TGTGCCAGCAGCGGAAAAGGGCATGGGTCCTACGAGCAGTACTTC
CASSGKGHGSYEQYF
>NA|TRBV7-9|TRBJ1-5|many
TGTGCCAGCAGCTTCCCAGGGGAGAATCAGCCCCAGCATTTT
CASSFPGENQPQHF
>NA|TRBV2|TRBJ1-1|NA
TGTGCCAGCAGCCCCTGGCGGGGGAACACTGAAGCTTTCTTT
CASSPWRGNTEAFF
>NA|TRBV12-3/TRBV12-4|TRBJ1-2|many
TGTGCCAGCAGCCCACACGGGGCTTGGGGCTACACCTTC
CASSPHGAWGYTF
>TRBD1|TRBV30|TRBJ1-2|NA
TGTGCCTGGAACCCGGGACAGGACTATGGCTACACCTTC
CAWNPGQDYGYTF
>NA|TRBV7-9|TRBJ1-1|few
TGTGCCAGCAGCTTAGCCCCAGGTGCAACTAATGAAGCTTTCTTT
CASSLAPGATNEAFF
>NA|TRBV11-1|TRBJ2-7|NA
TGTGCCAGCACCCTAACTACGGGCTCCTACGAGCAGTACTTC
CASTLTTGSYEQYF
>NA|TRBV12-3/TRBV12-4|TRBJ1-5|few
TGTGCCAGCAGTTTAAAGGGGCGGGAAAATCAGCCCCAGCATTTT
CASSLKGRENQPQHF